This TCR beta chain was observed in a study of blood T cell repertoires in COVID-19. In the study overall: Both acute and convalescent COVID-19 samples were obtained from the United States, Italy and Spain. In each case, the material was cDNA or gDNA derived from T cells, B-cell-depleted T cells, or PBMCs.

This CDR3 spans 13 amino acids. J lost 4 bases, V lost 7 bases, and 6 bases had no gene match. Germline CDR1 is MNHEY and CDR2 is SVGAGI. In the study's own analysis: Scientists estimated how many nucleated cells there were by amplifying reference gene primers. Some clones are missing from TCRdb's copy, which holds only in-frame ones; the method was immunoSEQ multiplex PCR. The V and J calls and clone size come from that table; D and trimming were worked out from the DNA. The repertoire holds about 45,000 clones, with 75% to 90% as singletons. The sequencing sample was made of peripheral blood. This receptor was identified in a human donor in a cohort sampled during active COVID-19. The chain is built from TRBV6-5 and TRBJ2-7; TRBD1 aligns across 8 bases. This CDR3 is CASKVRGPYEQYF. DNA for the CDR3: TGTGCCAGCAAGGTCAGGGGGCCTTACGAGCAGTACTTC.